Below are 29 T cell receptor beta chains sequenced from a single sample in a study of OX40 agonist ivuxolimab in advanced cancers. TCRdb's table, derived via immunoSEQ multiplex PCR, lists solely in-frame clones and lacks some. Among about 91,000 clones listed, 65% to 90% were seen once. Material: CD4+ or CD8+ T cells sorted from blood, obtained in a trial of the OX40 agonist ivuxolimab. These TCRs come from an adult with an advanced solid tumor such as melanoma, head and neck, liver or kidney cancer.

The rearrangement links TRBV30 to TRBJ1-5, with TRBD1 identical over 9 bases. CDR1 is GTSNPN, CDR2 SVGIG, per germline (reference sequence). The V segment lost 2 bases and the J segment 4 bases; nucleotides outside the gene matches: 6. The CDR3 consists of 15 residues. The CDR3: CAWSPGTGLNQPQHF. Here the CDR3 DNA reads TGTGCCTGGAGTCCCGGGACAGGGTTAAATCAGCCCCAGCATTTT.

DNA of the CDR3: TGTGCCAGCTCACCACTACTAGCGGGGGATAATGAGCAGTTCTTC. Amino acid sequence: CASSPLLAGDNEQFF. This rearrangement joins TRBV18 to TRBJ2-1; 11 bases are shared with TRBD2. The CDR3 loop spans 15 amino acids. Trimming removed 1 base from V and 7 bases from J; junction bases left unmatched: 3. CDR1 and CDR2 from the germline V gene are KGHSH and LQKENI.

As regards this clone: The sample has other DNA sequences that encode this CDR3 too. The chain employs TRBV6-1 and TRBJ1-5; the match to TRBD1 covers 7 bases. There are 15 residues in the CDR3. Looked up from germline, CDR1 is MNHNS and CDR2 is SASEGT. The V segment lost 3 bases and the J segment 1 base; nucleotides outside the gene matches: 3. The CDR3 is CASSDPQGSNQPQHF. In DNA, the CDR3 is TGTGCCAGCAGTGACCCACAGGGGAGCAATCAGCCCCAGCATTTT.

The rearrangement joins TRBV30 to TRBJ2-2, with 8 bases identical to TRBD2. The CDR3 extends over 16 amino acids. With V trimmed by 0 bases and J by 5 bases, 8 bases remained unmatched. The germline V gene has CDR1 GTSNPN and CDR2 SVGIG (reference sequence). This CDR3 reads CAWSVRGSGATGELFF. As DNA, the CDR3 is TGTGCCTGGAGTGTACGGGGTAGCGGGGCTACCGGGGAGCTGTTTTTT. Using reference TRBV30 and TRBJ2-2 for the parts outside the CDR3, the full variable domain is SQTIHQWPATLVQPVGSPLSLECTVEGTSNPNLYWYRQAAGRGLQLLFYSVGIGQISSEVPQNLSASRPQDRQFILSSKKLLLSDSGFYLCAWSVRGSGATGELFFGEGSRLTVL.

The chain recombines TRBV2 with TRBJ1-1, with no clear D. The CDR3 runs to 14 residues. Deletions cut 5 bases from V and 1 base from J, with 11 bases between. CDR1 and CDR2 from the germline V gene are SNHLY and FYNNEI. This CDR3 reads CASSPRTGNTEAFF. DNA of the CDR3: TGTGCCAGCAGTCCCCGAACCGGGAACACTGAAGCTTTCTTT.

V usage is TRBV2 and J usage is TRBJ1-1; 7 bases map to TRBD1. The CDR3 covers 14 residues. Per the germline V gene, CDR1 is SNHLY and CDR2 is FYNNEI. Trimming cost V 5 bases and J 1 base; bases outside gene matches: 4. The CDR3 nucleotides read TGTGCCAGCAGTATCCGGACAGGGAACACTGAAGCTTTCTTT. Translating it yields CASSIRTGNTEAFF.

The chain uses TRBV5-4 and TRBJ1-1; 7 bases align to TRBD1. V lost 0 bases, J lost 0 bases, and 2 bases stayed unmatched. This CDR3 comprises 15 residues. CDR1 and CDR2 from the germline V gene are SGHNT and YYREEE (reference sequence). CDR3 nucleotides: TGTGCCAGCAGCTTGGCGGACAGGATGAACACTGAAGCTTTCTTT. Protein sequence: CASSLADRMNTEAFF.

This chain joins TRBV6-1 and TRBJ1-2; D not resolved. The V gene lost 0 bases and the J gene lost 4 bases, with 9 bases spanning the gap. Germline values: CDR1 MNHNS, CDR2 SASEGT. The CDR3 covers 14 residues. Here the CDR3 DNA reads TGTGCCAGCAGTGAAGCCGGAGAGAGCTATGGCTACACCTTC. This gives the protein CASSEAGESYGYTF.

V and J are TRBV7-9 and TRBJ1-4, with no clear D. The V gene lost 5 bases and the J gene lost 4 bases, with 11 bases spanning the gap. CDR1 is SEHNR and CDR2 is FQNEAQ in the germline V gene (reference sequence). The CDR3 is 14 amino acids. Written as DNA, the CDR3 is TGTGCCAGCAGCCTCGGGCAGTTTAATGAAAAACTGTTTTTT. Protein sequence: CASSLGQFNEKLFF.

This chain joins TRBV2 and TRBJ2-7; TRBD1 is a possible D gene (6 bases). Trimming pared 6 bases from V and 6 bases from J, leaving 18 bases between. The CDR3 loop spans 14 amino acids. CDR1 SNHLY and CDR2 FYNNEI come from the germline V gene. The CDR3 reads CASRESPGHLEQYF. DNA of the CDR3: TGTGCCAGCAGAGAATCCCCGGGACACCTCGAGCAGTACTTC.

The V gene is TRBV4-2, the J gene TRBJ2-7, with 7 nucleotides matching TRBD2. V lost 0 bases to trimming and J lost 2 bases; unmatched junction nucleotides: 10. Germline CDR1 and CDR2: LGHNA and YNFKEQ. This CDR3 spans 17 amino acids. CDR3 protein: CASSQDKSVAGTYEQYF. In nucleotides, the CDR3 is TGTGCCAGCAGCCAAGATAAATCGGTAGCGGGTACCTACGAGCAGTACTTC.

This clone was counted once. The chain carries TRBV4-1 and TRBJ2-2, with a possible D match to TRBD2 (6 bases). V lost 2 bases and J lost 4, with 11 bases in between. The CDR3 sequence is 15 residues long. CDR1 is MGHRA, CDR2 YSYEKL, per germline. The CDR3, as DNA: TGCGCCAGCAGCCAATTGGTGGGAGGCACCGGGGAGCTGTTTTTT. Translating gives CASSQLVGGTGELFF.

V is TRBV6-6 and J is TRBJ1-6; 7 bases match TRBD1. The CDR3 contains 13 residues. V shed 5 bases, J shed 10 bases, and the junction held 5 bases outside the gene matches. Germline V gives CDR1 MNHNY, CDR2 SVGAGI (reference sequence). The CDR3 loop is CASSATGISPLHF. CDR3 bases: TGTGCCAGCAGTGCGACAGGGATCTCACCCCTCCACTTT.

The chain has TRBV7-3 and TRBJ1-1, with 11 bases identical to TRBD1. The CDR3 loop spans 16 amino acids. With V trimmed by 5 bases and J by 4 bases, 9 bases remained unmatched. The V gene's germline CDR1 is SGHTA and CDR2 FQGTGA. This CDR3 reads CASSVRGQGDGTEAFF. The CDR3 DNA is TGTGCCAGCAGCGTACGGGGACAGGGGGACGGCACTGAAGCTTTCTTT.

The chain is built from TRBV19 and TRBJ1-4; weak D call: TRBD1 (6 bases). CDR3 length: 17 amino acids. V lost 4 bases to trimming and J lost 6 bases, with 21 bases between them. The germline V gene encodes CDR1 LNHDA and CDR2 SQIVND (reference sequence). This chain's CDR3 is CASSNVGRGFEDEKLFF. The CDR3 coding sequence is TGTGCCAGTAGTAATGTCGGCAGGGGTTTTGAGGATGAAAAACTGTTTTTT.

The chain uses TRBV5-1 and TRBJ2-5; a possible D gene is TRBD1 (6 bases). The ends were cut back, 3 bases at V and 6 bases at J, with 18 bases in the middle. Looked up from germline, CDR1 is SGHRS and CDR2 is YFSETQ. This CDR3 comprises 15 residues. The chain's CDR3 is CASSSMTEGVKTQYF. CDR3 coding DNA: TGCGCCAGCAGCTCGATGACTGAGGGGGTTAAGACCCAGTACTTC. Supplemented by reference TRBV5-1 and TRBJ2-5, the full variable domain reads KAGVTQTPRYLIKTRGQQVTLSCSPISGHRSVSWYQQTPGQGLQFLFEYFSETQRNKGNFPGRFSGRQFSNSRSEMNVSTLELGDSALYLCASSSMTEGVKTQYFGPGTRLLVL.

The CDR3 DNA is TGTGCCAGCAGCTTACTCAGCGGGAGTAATGAGCAGTTCTTC. The encoded protein is CASSLLSGSNEQFF. This rearrangement joins TRBV13 to TRBJ2-1; 8 bases match TRBD2. This CDR3 is 14 amino acids long. V lost 2 bases, J lost 7 bases, and 4 bases stayed unmatched. The germline V gene has CDR1 PRHDT and CDR2 FYEKMQ (reference sequence).

The chain employs TRBV7-2 and TRBJ2-5; TRBD1 aligns across 7 bases. J gave up 5 bases and V 5 bases, and 8 bases lay outside the gene matches. The CDR3 is made up of 14 amino acids. Germline V gene lookup returns CDR1 SGHTA and CDR2 FQGNSA. Written as DNA, the CDR3 is TGTGCCAGCAGCCATCAGACAGGGTCCGAGACCCAGTACTTC. Translation: CASSHQTGSETQYF.

The chain recombines TRBV5-8 with TRBJ1-5, with 7 positions matching TRBD1. With 0 bases clipped from V and 8 bases from J, the junction kept 5 bases outside the gene matches. The CDR3 sequence is 14 residues long. Per the germline V gene, CDR1 is SGHTS and CDR2 is YDEGEE. The CDR3 DNA follows: TGTGCCAGCAGCTTGGCTGGACAGGCGGAGCCCCAGCATTTT. This codes for CASSLAGQAEPQHF.

The count of this clone is one. This chain uses TRBV5-1 with TRBJ2-5, with TRBD1 as a possible D gene (6 bases). The CDR3 totals 15 residues. Germline CDR1 SGHRS, CDR2 YFSETQ. Trimming stripped 6 bases from V and 5 bases from J, with 20 bases between. CDR3 sequence: CASTLGHSLRETQYF. The CDR3 nucleotides are TGCGCCAGCACCCTGGGACACAGCCTTAGGGAGACCCAGTACTTC. Drawing the rest from reference TRBV5-1 and TRBJ2-5, the complete variable domain is KAGVTQTPRYLIKTRGQQVTLSCSPISGHRSVSWYQQTPGQGLQFLFEYFSETQRNKGNFPGRFSGRQFSNSRSEMNVSTLELGDSALYLCASTLGHSLRETQYFGPGTRLLVL.

The chain combines TRBV30 with TRBJ2-7; D remains unclear. From germline, CDR1 is GTSNPN and CDR2 SVGIG (reference sequence). Trimming pared 1 base from V and 4 bases from J, leaving 11 bases between. The CDR3 covers 13 residues. The CDR3 here is CAWSDKTEYEQYF. CDR3 sequence (DNA): TGTGCCTGGAGTGATAAGACGGAATACGAGCAGTACTTC.

In this sample, this clone turned up a few times. The genes are TRBV30 and TRBJ2-7; 9 bases are shared with TRBD2. Germline assignment: CDR1 GTSNPN and CDR2 SVGIG (reference sequence). J gave up 0 bases and V 2 bases, and 5 bases lay outside the gene matches. The CDR3 spans 15 residues. This CDR3 is CAWSNPGLASYEQYF. The CDR3 coding sequence is TGTGCCTGGAGTAACCCGGGACTAGCCTCCTACGAGCAGTACTTC.

This clone has a single count. In nucleotides, the CDR3 is TGCGCCAGCAGTACGAGCGGGAGTAGCCATGAGCAGTTCTTC. Amino acid sequence: CASSTSGSSHEQFF. This rearrangement joins TRBV10-1 to TRBJ2-1, with TRBD2 matching 8 bases. V gave up 5 bases and J gave up 8 bases; unmatched junction bases: 8. Germline-derived CDR1 and CDR2 are WNHNN and SYGVQD (reference sequence). The CDR3 extends over 14 amino acids.

The CDR3 nucleotides are TGCGCCAGCAGCCACGGGACTAGCGGGAGAGGGGGCACAGATACGCAGTATTTT. This sequence encodes CASSHGTSGRGGTDTQYF. The rearrangement uses TRBV5-1 and TRBJ2-3; 14 nucleotides align to TRBD2. The CDR3 loop spans 18 amino acids. J lost 1 base, V lost 4 bases, and 8 bases had no gene match. Per germline, CDR1 SGHRS and CDR2 YFSETQ. The variable domain in full, completed from reference TRBV5-1 and TRBJ2-3, reads KAGVTQTPRYLIKTRGQQVTLSCSPISGHRSVSWYQQTPGQGLQFLFEYFSETQRNKGNFPGRFSGRQFSNSRSEMNVSTLELGDSALYLCASSHGTSGRGGTDTQYFGPGTRLTVL.

This chain links TRBV10-3 with TRBJ1-4; D not certain. The CDR3 has 14 residues. Germline CDR1 is ENHRY and CDR2 is SYGVKD. V was trimmed by 4 bases and J by 3 bases, leaving 9 bases between them. CDR3 protein: CAISAGLANEKLFF. In DNA form, the CDR3 reads TGTGCCATCAGTGCGGGTTTGGCTAATGAAAAACTGTTTTTT.

The V gene is TRBV20-1, the J gene TRBJ2-3; D is ambiguous. Germline CDR1 is DFQATT and CDR2 is SNEGSKA (reference sequence). Trimming took 8 bases from V and 5 from J, leaving 11 bases between them. The CDR3 contains 11 residues. Here the CDR3 DNA reads TGCAGTTTTTCTTATAGAGATACGCAGTATTTT. Its translation is CSFSYRDTQYF.

There are a few counts of this clone. This rearrangement joins TRBV9 to TRBJ2-1, with 12 bases lining up with TRBD2. Germline V gives CDR1 SGDLS, CDR2 YYNGEE. Unmatched junction bases numbered 2, after V lost 0 bases and J lost 4 bases. The CDR3 extends over 16 amino acids. The CDR3 sequence: CASSVVGLAGYNEQFF. The CDR3 nucleotides read TGTGCCAGCAGCGTAGTAGGACTAGCGGGATACAATGAGCAGTTCTTC.

The CDR3: CAWSSSGSIGETQYF. In DNA form, the CDR3 reads TGTGCCTGGAGTTCTAGCGGGAGTATAGGAGAGACCCAGTACTTC. J is TRBJ2-5 and V is TRBV30; 10 nucleotides line up with TRBD2. Germline V gene lookup returns CDR1 GTSNPN and CDR2 SVGIG (reference sequence). The J segment lost 4 bases and the V segment lost 2 bases, leaving 7 bases of the junction unmatched. The CDR3 length is 15 residues.

This clone was seen a single time. The genes are TRBV5-1 and TRBJ2-7; D is perhaps TRBD1 (6 bases). This CDR3 has 14 residues. V was cut by 5 bases and J by 0 bases, with 12 bases left in between. Germline values: CDR1 SGHRS, CDR2 YFSETQ. The CDR3: CASRVGTTSYEQYF. The CDR3 DNA follows: TGCGCCAGCAGGGTTGGGACAACCTCCTACGAGCAGTACTTC.